These T cell receptor beta chains were read from a single sample in a study of shared clonotypes between healthy human individuals. Sequencing used immunoSEQ multiplex PCR; TCRdb keeps in-frame clones, though not all of them. Of just under 350,000 clones listed, around four fifths are singletons. The material sequenced was memory CD4+ T cells sorted from blood. The receptors were gathered from a young man in good health. The conserved cysteine and the conserved F or W are not part of the CDR3 here. A D gene is named only where the DNA matches it firmly.

v_call	j_call	d_call	cdr3_aa
TRBV7-2	TRBJ2-7	-	ASSRTYEQY
TRBV6-5	TRBJ1-5	-	ASSYGGRGDNQPQH
TRBV5-1	TRBJ2-2	-	ASSPSSYRNTGELF
TRBV9	TRBJ2-1	-	ASSVSTPPYSGALHNEQF
TRBV2	TRBJ2-7	TRBD1	ASSRGFYEQY
TRBV18	TRBJ1-1	-	ASSSSGRTEAF
TRBV5-1	TRBJ2-7	-	ASSKGHLSSYEQY
TRBV5-1	TRBJ2-3	-	ASSLGQRADTQY
TRBV6-1	TRBJ1-1	-	ASSERSGVFNTEAF
TRBV7-3	TRBJ1-3	-	ASSTPGNTIY